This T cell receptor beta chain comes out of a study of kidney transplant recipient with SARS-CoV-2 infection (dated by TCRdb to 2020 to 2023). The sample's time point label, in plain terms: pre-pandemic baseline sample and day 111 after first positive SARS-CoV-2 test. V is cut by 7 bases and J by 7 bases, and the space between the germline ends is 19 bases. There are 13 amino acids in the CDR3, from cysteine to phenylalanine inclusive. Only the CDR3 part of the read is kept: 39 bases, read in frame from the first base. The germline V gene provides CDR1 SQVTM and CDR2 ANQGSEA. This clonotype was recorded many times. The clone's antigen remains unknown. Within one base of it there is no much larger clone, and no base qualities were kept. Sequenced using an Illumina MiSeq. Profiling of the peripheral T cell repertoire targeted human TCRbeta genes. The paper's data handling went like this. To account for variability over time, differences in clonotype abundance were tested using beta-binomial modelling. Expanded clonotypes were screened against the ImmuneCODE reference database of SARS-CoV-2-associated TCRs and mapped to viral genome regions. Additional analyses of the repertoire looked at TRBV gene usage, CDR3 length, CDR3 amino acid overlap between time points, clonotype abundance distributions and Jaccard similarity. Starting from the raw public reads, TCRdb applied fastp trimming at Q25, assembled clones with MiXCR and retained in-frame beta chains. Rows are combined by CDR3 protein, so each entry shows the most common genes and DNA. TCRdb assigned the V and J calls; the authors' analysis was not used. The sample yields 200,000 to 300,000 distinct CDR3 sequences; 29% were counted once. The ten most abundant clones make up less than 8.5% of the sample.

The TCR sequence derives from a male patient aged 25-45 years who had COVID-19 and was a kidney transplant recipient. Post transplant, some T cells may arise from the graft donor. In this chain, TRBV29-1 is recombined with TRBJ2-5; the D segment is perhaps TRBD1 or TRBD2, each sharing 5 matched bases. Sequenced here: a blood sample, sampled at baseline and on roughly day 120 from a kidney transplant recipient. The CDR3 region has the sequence CSAAGTPGWTQYF. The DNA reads TGCAGCGCAGCAGGGACCCCAGGGTGGACCCAGTACTTC.